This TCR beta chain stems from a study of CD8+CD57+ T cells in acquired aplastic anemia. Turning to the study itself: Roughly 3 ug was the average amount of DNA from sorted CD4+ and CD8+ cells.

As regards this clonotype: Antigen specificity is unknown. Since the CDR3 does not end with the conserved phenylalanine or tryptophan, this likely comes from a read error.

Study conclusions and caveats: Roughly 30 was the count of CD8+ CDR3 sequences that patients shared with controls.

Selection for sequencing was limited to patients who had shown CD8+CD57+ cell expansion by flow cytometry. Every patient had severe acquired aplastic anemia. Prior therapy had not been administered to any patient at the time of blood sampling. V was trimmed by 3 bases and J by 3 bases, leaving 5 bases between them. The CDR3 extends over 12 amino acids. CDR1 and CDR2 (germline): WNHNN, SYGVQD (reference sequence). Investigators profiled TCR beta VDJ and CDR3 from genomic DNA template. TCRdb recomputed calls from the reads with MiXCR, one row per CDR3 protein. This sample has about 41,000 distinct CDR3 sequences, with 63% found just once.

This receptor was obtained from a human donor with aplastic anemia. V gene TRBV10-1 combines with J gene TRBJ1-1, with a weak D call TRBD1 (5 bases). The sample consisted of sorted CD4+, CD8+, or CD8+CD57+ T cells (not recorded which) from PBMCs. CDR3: CASSEGDTEAFS. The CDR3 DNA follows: TGCGCCAGCAGTGAAGGGGACACTGAAGCTTTCTCT.